These 12 T cell receptor beta chains were all obtained from the same sample, sequenced in a study of blood T cell repertoires in COVID-19. TCRdb's table, derived via immunoSEQ multiplex PCR, lists solely in-frame clones and lacks some. The repertoire has 55,000 to 95,000 clones, about 84% of them found once; the top ten carry 1.8%. The specimen sequenced was peripheral blood. The receptors originated from a woman aged 60 to 75 with acute or convalescent COVID-19.

This chain joins TRBV5-1 and TRBJ1-1, with D maybe TRBD1 (6 bases). V was clipped by 0 bases and J by 6 bases, with 9 bases between them. The CDR3 is made up of 13 amino acids. Germline CDR1 and CDR2: SGHRS and YFSETQ. CDR3 loop: CASSLGGHAEAFF. In DNA, the CDR3 is TGCGCCAGCAGCTTGGGGGGGCATGCTGAAGCTTTCTTT.

J is TRBJ1-5 and V is TRBV6-5, with a tentative D call TRBD1 (6 bases). The CDR3 is 13 residues long. From germline, CDR1 is MNHEY and CDR2 SVGAGI. The germline V and J ends were trimmed by 7 bases and 5 bases, with 12 bases remaining between them. The DNA for the CDR3 is TGTGCCAGCACTTATTCAGGGGATCAGCCCCAGCATTTT. Translation: CASTYSGDQPQHF.

CDR3: CASRQDRGGGPQHF. The CDR3 DNA follows: TGTGCCAGCAGACAAGACAGGGGTGGTGGGCCCCAGCATTTT. The chain is built from TRBV6-5 and TRBJ1-5; 8 bases map to TRBD1. The CDR3 covers 14 residues. The germline V gene has CDR1 MNHEY and CDR2 SVGAGI. The junction had 10 bases not matched to a gene; V was cut back by 6 bases and J by 9 bases.

The chain's CDR3 is CASSPGAGNQPQHF. In nucleotides, the CDR3 is TGTGCCAGCTCACCAGGGGCCGGCAATCAGCCCCAGCATTTT. The chain couples TRBV18 to TRBJ1-5, with D possibly TRBD1 on 5 matching bases. The CDR3 has 14 amino acids. Germline V gene sequence: CDR1 KGHSH, CDR2 LQKENI. Trimming left V 2 bases short and J 2 bases short, with 7 bases between. Supplemented by reference TRBV18 and TRBJ1-5, the full variable domain reads NAGVMQNPRHLVRRRGQEARLRCSPMKGHSHVYWYRQLPEEGLKFMVYLQKENIIDESGMPKERFSAEFPKEGPSILRIQQVVRGDSAAYFCASSPGAGNQPQHFGDGTRLSIL.

This rearrangement joins TRBV30 to TRBJ2-6; D is possibly TRBD1 (5 bases). V lost 3 bases to trimming and J lost 0 bases, with 21 bases between them. The CDR3 consists of 19 residues. Germline V lookup: CDR1 GTSNPN, CDR2 SVGIG (reference sequence). CDR3 bases: TGTGCCTGGAGCAGGGTCCGGGCCACGCGCCTCTCTGGGGCCAACGTCCTGACTTTC. It translates to CAWSRVRATRLSGANVLTF.

This clone was detected only a few times. The chain combines TRBV12-3 or TRBV12-4 with TRBJ2-7; no clear D gene. CDR3 size: 13 residues. V was cut by 3 bases and J by 3 bases, with 9 bases left in between. CDR3 coding DNA: TGTGCCAGCAGTTTTTCTATCGTCTACGAGCAGTACTTC. Translating it yields CASSFSIVYEQYF.

The chain uses TRBV5-6 and TRBJ2-1, with D perhaps matching TRBD1 (5 bases). The V gene lost 2 bases and the J gene lost 3 bases, with 9 bases spanning the gap. Germline V CDR1 and CDR2: SGHDT, YYEEEE. The CDR3 consists of 14 residues. CDR3 bases: TGTGCCAGCAGCTTTCCAGGGCGCTACAATGAGCAGTTCTTC. Its protein product is CASSFPGRYNEQFF.

The J gene is TRBJ1-4, the V gene TRBV27; no definite D call. There are 13 residues in the CDR3. Deletions cut 3 bases from V and 4 bases from J, with 6 bases between. Germline lookup yields CDR1 MNHEY and CDR2 SMNVEV (reference sequence). The DNA of the CDR3 is TGTGCCAGCAGTTTCAACAGTAATGAAAAACTGTTTTTT. As protein: CASSFNSNEKLFF.

The chain couples TRBV5-4 to TRBJ2-5; 10 nucleotides agree with TRBD1. J lost 7 bases, V lost 2 bases, and 5 bases had no gene match. The CDR3 loop spans 14 amino acids. CDR1 is SGHNT, CDR2 YYREEE, per germline (reference sequence). CDR3 region: CASSLSTGGATQYF. Written as DNA, the CDR3 is TGTGCCAGCAGCTTATCGACAGGGGGCGCGACCCAGTACTTC.

This clone occurred once. V gene TRBV5-1 combines with J gene TRBJ1-6, with a tentative D call TRBD1 (6 bases). From germline, CDR1 is SGHRS and CDR2 YFSETQ. Trimming removed 0 bases at V and 8 bases at J, with 9 bases between. The CDR3 extends over 14 amino acids. Here the CDR3 reads CASSLGQEHSPLHF. The CDR3 region has the DNA TGCGCCAGCAGCTTGGGACAGGAGCATTCACCCCTCCACTTT.

V gene TRBV27 combines with J gene TRBJ2-7; 16 bases fit TRBD2. There are 19 residues in the CDR3. The V segment lost 6 bases and the J segment 5 bases; nucleotides outside the gene matches: 16. The germline V gene has CDR1 MNHEY and CDR2 SMNVEV (reference sequence). CDR3 DNA sequence: TGTGCCAGCAGCAATCCACGACTGGGGACTAGCGGGAGGGCCGACGAGCAGTACTTC. This sequence encodes CASSNPRLGTSGRADEQYF.

The rearrangement uses TRBV19 and TRBJ2-1; the match to TRBD2 covers 14 bases. From germline, CDR1 is LNHDA and CDR2 SQIVND (reference sequence). Trimming removed 9 bases from V and 0 bases from J; junction bases left unmatched: 4. CDR3 length: 16 amino acids. The CDR3 region is CASRTSGRNSYNEQFF. The CDR3 region has the DNA TGTGCCAGCAGGACTAGCGGGAGGAACTCCTACAATGAGCAGTTCTTC.